The source of this TCR beta chain is a study of T cells in tuberculosis (dated by TCRdb to the late 2010s). Regarding the study in general: The study combined CD1B tetramers and high-throughput TCR immunosequencing to characterize T cells specific for the mycobacterial lipid antigen glucose monomycolate (GMM). With 9 to 11 people per group, a South African clinical cohort compared IGRA-negative adolescents, IGRA-positive adolescents with latent tuberculosis, and adults with active tuberculosis. Active tuberculosis patient PBMC were archived before or within 7 days of starting standard anti-tuberculosis treatment. What the study reported, not specific to this receptor: Active tuberculosis TCR-alpha repertoires showed smaller mean NN-distances to GMM-specific TCRs than IGRA-negative controls, suggesting clonal expansion of these TCRs. Using GEM motif frequencies, a classifier achieved roughly 72% accuracy, whereas a classifier built on the diverse GMM-specific repertoire got to approximately 88% accuracy (AUROC 0.90). Smaller NN-distances were partly driven by shorter CDR3-alpha lengths in active tuberculosis patients, and statistical significance was not reached for the TCR-beta difference. Which clinical samples got chosen depended on the availability of cryopreserved specimens, and the active tuberculosis cases were adults, whereas the controls were adolescents.

The sample's time point label, in plain terms: new active TB diagnosis, blood taken before or within 7 days of starting treatment. Patients with active tuberculosis were defined as newly diagnosed, HIV-seronegative South African adults aged 18 years or older. Confirmation of active tuberculosis was obtained by positive sputum smear microscopy and/or positive M. tuberculosis culture. Immunosequencing of unsorted cryopreserved PBMC covered, on average, around 91,000 T cells per clinical donor. From the cysteine through the phenylalanine, the CDR3 covers 12 amino acids. Only CDR3 DNA remains: 36 bases, in frame from the first base. Trimming costs V 5 bases and J 0 bases, and their ends lie 4 bases apart. The germline V gene yields SGHAT for CDR1 and FQNNGV for CDR2. The immunoSEQ multiplex PCR assay was used to generate TCR libraries, with TCR-beta and/or TCR-alpha/delta assays applied to each sample. The Illumina high-throughput platform was used to sequence the amplified TCR libraries. Turning to the authors' computational methods: Clustering and dimensionality reduction were performed using pairwise TCRdist distances among GMM-specific receptors from ex vivo sorted or in vitro expanded T cells. Each clinical repertoire received a mean NN-distance score, defined as the average TCRdist to the nearest 10% of tetramer-positive reference sequences. GEM TCR motif frequency was calculated as the fraction of unique TCRs that matched known GEM sequences in V/J usage and CDR3 length. Active tuberculosis was classified by linear discriminant analysis with leave-one-out cross-validation, implemented in scikit-learn. The source is immuneACCESS, and TCRdb retained only in-frame sequences with V and J called. Part of the clones is not carried over; for the studies checked, unresolved V genes explain less than half of this, and the remainder is unexplained. Clonal size and the V and J genes are those of that table, whereas D and trimming came from the DNA. This sample comprises 25,000 to 30,000 clones, 92% of them detected only once. 6.8% of the sample is taken by the ten largest.

With respect to this clone: The antigen it binds to is not known. Base qualities were left out, and no much larger clone turns up one base away.

Here the chain combines TRBV11-2 and TRBJ1-2, with the D gene uncertain. This TCR came from an adult with tuberculosis. The sample consisted of PBMCs, taken at tuberculosis diagnosis. The CDR3 protein is CASSPTNYGYTF. The DNA is TGTGCCAGCAGCCCCACTAACTATGGCTACACCTTC.